This T cell receptor (beta chain) appears in the sequencing data of a study of T cell repertoires in cytomegalovirus infection. Across the study: Recently described HLA-C-restricted plus well-studied HLA-B-restricted CMV epitopes were used. Signatures in public TCR beta sequences pointed to both CMV infection and matching HLA type. Notes on the study in general: People with CMV and the relevant HLA were identified by cumulative public TCR beta family frequency. Clonotype analysis showed dominance of the ex vivo response by HLA-C-restricted CMV-specific TCR beta clonotypes.

Per the germline V gene, CDR1 is LGHNA and CDR2 is YSLEER. The length of the CDR3 is 15 residues. V lost 4 bases to trimming and J lost 9 bases, with 19 bases between them. This clonotype was picked up a small number of times. Its antigen remains unidentified. MiXCR was run by TCRdb on the reads, yielding one entry per CDR3 protein. The data contain approximately 390,000 distinct CDR3 sequences, approximately 35% of them singletons. The chain links TRBV4-3 to TRBJ2-1; TRBD1 or TRBD2 may be the D gene (5 bases each). The material sequenced was cultured PBMCs, taken from culture after CMV antigen stimulation. The clonotype was recovered from a human donor in good health (CMV status not recorded). Some clones in this sample may be carry-over from other donors' samples. CDR3 region: CASSLRGARDSEQFF. CDR3 nucleotide sequence: TGCGCCAGCAGCCTAAGAGGGGCTAGAGACAGTGAGCAGTTCTTC.